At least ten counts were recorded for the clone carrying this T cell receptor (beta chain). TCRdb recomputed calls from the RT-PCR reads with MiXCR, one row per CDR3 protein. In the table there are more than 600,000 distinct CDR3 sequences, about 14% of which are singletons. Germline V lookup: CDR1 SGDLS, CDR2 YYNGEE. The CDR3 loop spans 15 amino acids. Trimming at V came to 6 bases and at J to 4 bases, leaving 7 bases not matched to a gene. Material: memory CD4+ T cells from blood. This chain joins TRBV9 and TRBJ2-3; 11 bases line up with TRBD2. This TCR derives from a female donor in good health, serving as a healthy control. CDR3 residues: CASTHSGGAPDTQYF. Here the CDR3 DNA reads TGTGCCAGCACCCATAGCGGGGGGGCCCCAGATACGCAGTATTTT.